A single sample is the source of the 2 T cell receptor beta chains below, sequenced in a study of cytomegalovirus exposure and HLA in healthy donors. PCR amplification relied on 60 Vbeta primers (plus 13 Jbeta primers). The assay was immunoSEQ multiplex PCR, and TCRdb's table has in-frame clones only and misses some. The top ten hold over 1.2% of the sample, which has about 160,000 clones, approximately 76% seen once. The material sequenced was PBMCs. The receptor set was obtained from a man aged 55-75 years in good health and CMV-seronegative.

The chain is built from TRBV5-6 and TRBJ1-2; a possible D gene is TRBD1 (5 bases). This CDR3 has 13 amino acids. CDR1 is SGHDT, CDR2 YYEEEE, per germline. The germline V and J ends were trimmed by 6 bases and 5 bases, with 14 bases remaining between them. CDR3 sequence: CASTLGATYGYTF. In DNA, the CDR3 is TGTGCCAGCACCCTTGGGGCAACTTATGGCTACACCTTC.

In nucleotides, the CDR3 is TGCGCCAGCAGTGAAGGGACAGGGCTATACGAGCAGTACTTC. It specifies CASSEGTGLYEQYF. V is TRBV10-1 and J is TRBJ2-5, with 9 positions matching TRBD1. The J call could be wrong; TRBJ2-7 is a better fit for the DNA end. Germline CDR1 reads WNHNN; CDR2 reads SYGVQD (reference sequence). The CDR3 runs 14 residues.